These 18 T cell receptor beta chains were all obtained from the same sample, sequenced in a study of T cells after posttransplantation cyclophosphamide. The naive gate required viable CD3+CD4+ or CD3+CD8+ cells with CCR7+CD45RA+CD45RO-CD95-CD27+CD28+ phenotype. Measured with immunoSEQ multiplex PCR; TCRdb has only the in-frame clones, and not every one. The sample has 25,000 to 40,000 clones, roughly nine tenths seen once; the top ten hold 0.1%. Sequences were obtained from naive CD4+ T cells sorted from blood. These receptors came from a man younger than 40 in good health and a related stem cell transplant donor.

The V call is TRBV5-4, the J call TRBJ2-7, with D perhaps matching TRBD1 (6 bases). V lost 4 bases and J lost 2, with 19 bases in between. Germline lookup yields CDR1 SGHNT and CDR2 YYREEE (reference sequence). CDR3 size: 16 residues. DNA of the CDR3: TGTGCCAGCAGCCCCGGACAGCCTAAACCCCCCTACGAGCAGTACTTC. Translating it yields CASSPGQPKPPYEQYF.

In DNA form, the CDR3 reads TGCGCCAGCAGCTTGGACCTCCGACAGGGCTTAAGACCCTACGAGCAGTACTTC. This codes for CASSLDLRQGLRPYEQYF. The rearrangement uses TRBV5-1 and TRBJ2-5, with TRBD1 matching 7 bases. The end of the DNA aligns better with TRBJ2-7, so the J call may be wrong. CDR1 SGHRS and CDR2 YFSETQ come from the germline V gene. CDR3 size: 18 residues.

The chain is built from TRBV18 and TRBJ1-6, with 7 bases that match TRBD1. The ends lost 5 bases at V and 7 bases at J; junction bases unmatched: 5. The CDR3 has 14 amino acids. Per germline, CDR1 KGHSH and CDR2 LQKENI. The CDR3 sequence is CASSSTGTNSPLHF. The CDR3 DNA reads as TGTGCCAGCTCATCGACAGGGACCAATTCACCCCTCCACTTT.

CDR3 region: CASSPWTGSYTF. DNA for the CDR3: TGTGCCAGCTCACCCTGGACAGGGAGTTACACCTTC. The chain carries TRBV18 and TRBJ1-2, with 8 bases that match TRBD1. Germline assignment: CDR1 KGHSH and CDR2 LQKENI. The CDR3 contains 12 residues. After removal of 3 bases from V and 11 bases from J, the junction contained 5 bases not matched to a gene.

This clone appeared a single time. The chain recombines TRBV6-6 with TRBJ2-7; D is uncertain. The V end was cut by 6 bases, the J end by 5 bases, with 17 bases between. Germline V gives CDR1 MNHNY, CDR2 SVGAGI (reference sequence). The CDR3 loop spans 14 amino acids. CDR3 bases: TGTGCCAGCAGCCCGAATGACAAAAGAGACGAGCAGTACTTC. Translation: CASSPNDKRDEQYF.

This rearrangement joins TRBV29-1 to TRBJ2-7; 7 nucleotides match TRBD2. Germline-derived CDR1 and CDR2 are SQVTM and ANQGSEA. This CDR3 has 14 residues. The V gene end was trimmed by 4 bases and the J gene end by 3 bases; junction bases not matched to a gene: 9. The CDR3 nucleotides read TGCAGCGTTGTTGGGTCGGGGGGAATCTACGAGCAGTACTTC. Amino acids: CSVVGSGGIYEQYF.

The genes are TRBV19 and TRBJ1-6, with D maybe TRBD1 (5 bases). Trimming took 8 bases from V and 13 from J, leaving 21 bases between them. Germline CDR1 reads LNHDA; CDR2 reads SQIVND (reference sequence). The CDR3 is 14 amino acids. The CDR3 loop is CASHNRVPRQPLHF. The DNA for the CDR3 is TGTGCCAGTCACAACCGGGTCCCTCGACAGCCCCTCCACTTT.

The chain joins TRBV10-3 to TRBJ2-2, with D possibly matching TRBD1 (5 bases). This CDR3 contains 15 residues. Per germline, CDR1 ENHRY and CDR2 SYGVKD. The V end was cut by 0 bases, the J end by 4 bases, with 9 bases between. The CDR3 DNA follows: TGTGCCATCAGTGAGTCGGCCAGGGCCACCGGGGAGCTGTTTTTT. Protein sequence: CAISESARATGELFF.

The chain uses TRBV29-1 and TRBJ2-1; 8 nucleotides match TRBD2. The trim removed 7 bases at V and 6 bases at J, leaving 5 bases unmatched. Germline values: CDR1 SQVTM, CDR2 ANQGSEA. There are 12 residues in the CDR3. The CDR3 region is CSAAAGANEQFF. The DNA for the CDR3 is TGCAGCGCTGCAGCGGGGGCCAATGAGCAGTTCTTC.

The rearrangement joins TRBV11-2 to TRBJ2-7; the D gene is possibly TRBD1 (7 bases). The CDR3 extends over 13 amino acids. Germline V gene data show CDR1 as SGHAT and CDR2 as FQNNGV. Between the trimmed V and J ends, which lost 2 bases and 6 bases, there was a span of 11 bases. The CDR3: CASSLRQGGEQYF. The CDR3 DNA is TGTGCCAGCAGCTTAAGACAGGGAGGCGAGCAGTACTTC.

This chain joins TRBV5-1 and TRBJ1-1; D possibly corresponds to TRBD1 (5 bases). The CDR3 is made up of 15 amino acids. Germline V gene lookup returns CDR1 SGHRS and CDR2 YFSETQ. V was trimmed by 4 bases and J by 0 bases, leaving 13 bases between them. CDR3 amino acids: CASSPQTGMNTEAFF. CDR3 in DNA: TGCGCCAGCAGCCCACAAACAGGAATGAACACTGAAGCTTTCTTT.

This chain links TRBV6-1 with TRBJ1-5; TRBD1 matches at 7 bases. Germline CDR1 MNHNS, CDR2 SASEGT. The V segment lost 0 bases and the J segment 5 bases; nucleotides outside the gene matches: 4. CDR3 length: 15 amino acids. For the CDR3, the DNA is TGTGCCAGCAGTGAAGCAGGGGGCGCCTATCAGCCCCAGCATTTT. Protein: CASSEAGGAYQPQHF.

The CDR3 here is CASSEGTTTNEKLFF. CDR3 sequence (DNA): TGTGCCAGCAGCGAAGGGACAACAACTAATGAAAAACTGTTTTTT. The V call is TRBV7-2, the J call TRBJ1-4; D perhaps matches TRBD1 (6 bases). This CDR3 comprises 15 residues. Trimming took 5 bases from V and 0 from J, leaving 10 bases between them. Germline V lookup: CDR1 SGHTA, CDR2 FQGNSA.

V gene TRBV18 combines with J gene TRBJ2-4; no clear D gene. The CDR3 is 14 residues long. Trimming shortened V by 3 bases and J by 3 bases, and 9 bases separated the two germline ends. In germline, CDR1 is KGHSH, CDR2 LQKENI. CDR3: CASSPTGDKNIQYF. The CDR3 DNA reads TGTGCCAGCTCACCGACGGGTGACAAAAACATTCAGTACTTC.

The chain has TRBV11-2 and TRBJ2-3; possibly TRBD2 for D (6 bases). CDR3 size: 15 residues. V dropped 4 bases and J dropped 1 base, with 12 bases sitting between them. Per germline, CDR1 SGHAT and CDR2 FQNNGV. The CDR3, as DNA: TGTGCCAGCAGCTCGGAGCGGGCGCGCACAGATACGCAGTATTTT. It yields the protein CASSSERARTDTQYF.

V and J are TRBV5-8 and TRBJ2-5, with a weak D call TRBD2 (5 bases). The V end lost 6 bases, the J end lost 9 bases, and 15 bases lay between the germline ends. Germline CDR1 SGHTS, CDR2 YDEGEE. The CDR3 spans 12 residues. CDR3 in amino acids: CASIKEASAQYF. The CDR3 bases are TGTGCCAGCATCAAGGAGGCATCGGCCCAGTACTTC.

The rearrangement uses TRBV7-3 and TRBJ2-3; D call uncertain. V was shortened by 0 bases and J by 1 base, with 5 bases between the two germline ends. CDR1 and CDR2 (germline): SGHTA, FQGTGA. This CDR3 comprises 14 residues. For the CDR3, the DNA is TGTGCCAGCAGCTTAACCCCTGGCACAGATACGCAGTATTTT. This codes for CASSLTPGTDTQYF.

This clone has just one count. The rearrangement links TRBV6-1 to TRBJ1-6; 8 positions match TRBD1. Germline V gene sequence: CDR1 MNHNS, CDR2 SASEGT. This CDR3 contains 14 residues. V shed 5 bases, J shed 9 bases, and the junction held 6 bases outside the gene matches. Here the CDR3 DNA reads TGTGCCAGCAGTCTCGGACAGGGAGGTTCACCCCTCCACTTT. It encodes CASSLGQGGSPLHF.